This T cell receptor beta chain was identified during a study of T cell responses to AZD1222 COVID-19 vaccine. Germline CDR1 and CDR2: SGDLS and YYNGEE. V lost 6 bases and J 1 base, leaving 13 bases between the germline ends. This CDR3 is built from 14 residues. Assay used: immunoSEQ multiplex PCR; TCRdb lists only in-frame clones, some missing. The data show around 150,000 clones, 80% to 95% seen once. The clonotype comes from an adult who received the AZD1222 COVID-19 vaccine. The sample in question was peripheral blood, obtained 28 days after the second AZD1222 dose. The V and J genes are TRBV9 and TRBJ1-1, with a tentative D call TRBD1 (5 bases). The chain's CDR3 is CASTQTGGNTEAFF. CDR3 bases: TGTGCCAGCACCCAAACCGGGGGGAACACTGAAGCTTTCTTT. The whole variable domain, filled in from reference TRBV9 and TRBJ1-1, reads DSGVTQTPKHLITATGQRVTLRCSPRSGDLSVYWYQQSLDQGLQFLIQYYNGEERAKGNILERFSAQQFPDLHSELNLSSLELGDSALYFCASTQTGGNTEAFFGQGTRLTVV.